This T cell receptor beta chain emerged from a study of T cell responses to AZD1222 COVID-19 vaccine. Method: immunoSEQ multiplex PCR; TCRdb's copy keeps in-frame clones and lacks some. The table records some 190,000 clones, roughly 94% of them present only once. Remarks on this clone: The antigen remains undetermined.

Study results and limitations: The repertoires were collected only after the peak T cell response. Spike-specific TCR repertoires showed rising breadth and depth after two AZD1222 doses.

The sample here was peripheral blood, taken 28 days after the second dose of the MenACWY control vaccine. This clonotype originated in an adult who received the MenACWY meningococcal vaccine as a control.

CDR3 sequence reads: CSADFSDEQYF. The CDR3 DNA follows: TGCAGTGCTGATTTCTCGGACGAGCAGTACTTC. This sequence joins TRBV20-1 and TRBJ2-7; no definite D call. The CDR3 consists of 11 residues. V lost 5 bases, J lost 5 bases, and 10 bases lay in between. Germline values: CDR1 DFQATT, CDR2 SNEGSKA (reference sequence).